This T cell receptor (beta chain) was profiled in a study of blood T cell repertoires in COVID-19. Study in general: Specimens from acute and convalescent COVID-19 originated in the United States, Italy and Spain. T cells, B-cell-depleted T cells, or PBMCs provided the cDNA or gDNA that served as material.

Per the original methods: Counts of nucleated cells, estimated from reference gene primer amplification, were obtained. Assay used: immunoSEQ multiplex PCR; TCRdb lists only in-frame clones, some missing. Clone size and V and J calls were adopted from that table, with D and trimming inferred from the DNA. The repertoire holds 25,000 to 30,000 clones, with about 83% as singletons. V lost 2 bases and J lost 4; bases outside the gene matches: 4. Germline loops: CDR1 SGHRS, CDR2 YFSETQ. The CDR3 contains 17 residues. The table lists this clone with a few counts. The rearrangement links TRBV5-1 to TRBJ2-1; 15 nucleotides match TRBD2. Material for sequencing was peripheral blood. The clonotype originates from a man between 65 and 85 years old with acute or convalescent COVID-19. Here the CDR3 reads CASSFRTSGRGYNEQFF. In DNA, the CDR3 is TGCGCCAGCAGCTTTAGGACTAGCGGGAGGGGTTACAATGAGCAGTTCTTC.